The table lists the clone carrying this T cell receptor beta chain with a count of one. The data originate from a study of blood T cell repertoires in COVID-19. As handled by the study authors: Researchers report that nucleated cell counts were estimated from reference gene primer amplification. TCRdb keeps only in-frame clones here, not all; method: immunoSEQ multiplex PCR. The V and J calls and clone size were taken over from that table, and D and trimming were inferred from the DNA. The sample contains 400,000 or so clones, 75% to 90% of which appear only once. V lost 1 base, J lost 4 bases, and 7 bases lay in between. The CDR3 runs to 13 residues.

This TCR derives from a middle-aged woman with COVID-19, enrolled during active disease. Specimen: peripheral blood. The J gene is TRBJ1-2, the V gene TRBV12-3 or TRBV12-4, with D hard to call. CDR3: CASSLDRRYGYTF. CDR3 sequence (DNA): TGTGCCAGCAGTTTAGACAGACGCTATGGCTACACCTTC.